A single sample is the source of the 16 T cell receptor beta chains below, sequenced in a study of CD8+CD57+ T cells in acquired aplastic anemia. The sequenced patients had an expansion of CD8+CD57+ cells seen by flow cytometry. Investigators profiled TCR beta VDJ and CDR3 from genomic DNA template. Using its own MiXCR run on the reads, TCRdb lists one record per CDR3 protein. The table lists 200,000 to 300,000 distinct CDR3 sequences, around 82% of them singletons. Sequenced sample: sorted CD4+, CD8+, or CD8+CD57+ T cells (not recorded which) from PBMCs. The receptors shown here come from a human donor with aplastic anemia.

The sample holds a few counts of this clonotype. No DNA is shown, since the ends of the CDR3 on it are uncertain; the CDR3 is the one TCRdb lists. The rearrangement links TRBV9 to TRBJ2-1. The CDR3 is 14 amino acids long, termini counted. Germline values: CDR1 SGDLS, CDR2 YYNGEE. This CDR3 is CASSVGSGTQYFFF.

This clonotype was counted a single time. Germline and junction disagree at one end, which may indicate a read error. The genes are TRBV7-2 and TRBJ2-5, with 8 positions matching TRBD2. CDR1 is SGHTA and CDR2 is FQGNSA in the germline V gene. The CDR3 length is 14 residues. CDR3 sequence: CASSAPPERGHQNF. CDR3 in DNA: TGTGCCAGCAGCGCCCCCCCCGAGCGGGGGCACCAGAACTTC.

This chain uses TRBV7-8 with TRBJ2-7, with a tentative D call TRBD2 (6 bases). Trimming took 0 bases from V and 4 from J, leaving 22 bases between them. The CDR3 is 18 residues long. Germline CDR1 reads SGHVS; CDR2 reads FQNEAQ. The CDR3 DNA follows: TGTGCCAGCAGCTTAGCGGGAGGTCCCGCAGCGCATTATTACGAGCAGTACGTC. Translation gives CASSLAGGPAAHYYEQYV.

This rearrangement joins TRBV13 to TRBJ1-5; D is undetermined. The germline V gene has CDR1 PRHDT and CDR2 FYEKMQ (reference sequence). CDR3 length: 14 residues. Trimming left V 6 bases short and J 5 bases short, with 14 bases between. In DNA, the CDR3 is TGTGCCAGCAGTGATGCTGGGAGCGATCAGCCCCAGCATTTT. Translated, it gives CASSDAGSDQPQHF.

About this clonotype itself: A junction boundary mismatches the germline segment, possibly from a read error. V usage is TRBV7-7 and J usage is TRBJ2-3; D uncertain. CDR1 is SSHAT and CDR2 is FNYEAQ in the germline V gene (reference sequence). There are 13 residues in the CDR3. Here the CDR3 reads CASGFGGTDAQYF. As DNA, the CDR3 is TGTGCCAGCGGGTTCGGCGGCACAGATGCGCAGTATTTC.

The chain employs TRBV7-2 and TRBJ2-1, with 8 bases that match TRBD2. Per the germline V gene, CDR1 is SGHTA and CDR2 is FQGNSA. The CDR3 loop spans 16 amino acids. V dropped 3 bases and J dropped 8; count of bases not matched to a gene: 12. CDR3 coding DNA: TGTGCCAGCAGCTTGCAAAGGGGCGGGGGGTACGATGAGCAGTTCTTC. Amino acids: CASSLQRGGGYDEQFF.

The genes are TRBV2 and TRBJ2-5; D is uncertain. This CDR3 comprises 14 residues. The V gene lost 7 bases and the J gene lost 1 base, with 13 bases spanning the gap. The germline V gene encodes CDR1 SNHLY and CDR2 FYNNEI. In DNA, the CDR3 is TGTGCCAGCATTGAGGTGGCAGCCCAAGAGACCCAGTACTTC. Encoded protein: CASIEVAAQETQYF.

A word on this clonotype: Since the CDR3 does not end with the conserved phenylalanine or tryptophan, this likely comes from a read error. The DNA is left out, because the CDR3 cannot be placed on it with certainty; the CDR3 is given as TCRdb lists it. The chain uses TRBV7-2 and TRBJ2-1; whether TRBD2, the table's D call, matches the DNA was not checked. From its first to its last residue, the CDR3 has 13 amino acids. In germline, CDR1 is SGHTA, CDR2 FQGNSA. CDR3 sequence: CASSQGTLPAHTE.

To note about this clonotype: As the CDR3 is not closed by the conserved phenylalanine or tryptophan, this likely results from a read error. The limits of the CDR3 on the DNA are not certain, so only TCRdb's listed CDR3 is given. The chain joins TRBV2 to TRBJ1-1; the D call TRBD1 from the table was never checked on the DNA. The germline CDR1 and CDR2 sequences are SNHLY and FYNNEI. The CDR3 sequence runs 15 residues, both termini included. CDR3 sequence reads: CASSEEFRDQPQAFG.

The sample holds many counts of this clonotype. This sequence may be a read error, since a much larger clone differs from it by one base. Since the CDR3 does not end with the conserved phenylalanine or tryptophan, this likely comes from a read error. The DNA is omitted, as the CDR3 cannot be located on it reliably, and the CDR3 follows TCRdb's listing. This rearrangement joins TRBV7-2 to TRBJ2-3; the listed D gene, TRBD1, was not tested against the DNA. The CDR3 numbers 13 amino acids, ends counted. The germline V gene encodes CDR1 SGHTA and CDR2 FQGNSA. This CDR3 reads CASSLTGGADYDY.

The sample holds one count of this clonotype. The rearrangement joins TRBV29-1 to TRBJ1-3; no firm D call. This CDR3 has 12 amino acids. V dropped 6 bases and J dropped 0 bases, with 6 bases sitting between them. Per the germline V gene, CDR1 is SQVTM and CDR2 is ANQGSEA. Written as DNA, the CDR3 is TGCAGCGTCCGGCTCTCTGGAAACACCATATATTTT. This codes for CSVRLSGNTIYF.

The genes are TRBV7-6 and TRBJ2-1, with D possibly matching TRBD2 (6 bases). Per germline, CDR1 SGHVS and CDR2 FNYEAQ. Between the trimmed V and J ends, which lost 1 base and 13 bases, there was a span of 23 bases. This CDR3 has 16 amino acids. The CDR3 coding sequence is TGTGCCAGCAGCTTAGAGGGGAGCGGGTGCAGCGGTCCACAGTTCTTC. Amino acids: CASSLEGSGCSGPQFF.

Worth noting for this clonotype: No conserved phenylalanine or tryptophan is present at the end of the CDR3, so a read error is the likely explanation. This chain uses TRBV7-9 with TRBJ1-5; TRBD1 might be the D (6 bases). Trimming took 5 bases from V and 13 from J, leaving 18 bases between them. Germline loops: CDR1 SEHNR, CDR2 FQNEAQ (reference sequence). The CDR3 is made up of 13 amino acids. The CDR3 DNA reads TGTGCCAGCAGCCTTACAGGGAGCGGGCGGCAGCATGAG. Translating gives CASSLTGSGRQHE.

The rearrangement joins TRBV19 to TRBJ1-1; D possibly corresponds to TRBD1 (6 bases). The DNA end lines up better with TRBJ2-1; the J call may be wrong. Germline V CDR1 and CDR2: LNHDA, SQIVND (reference sequence). The CDR3 is 15 residues long. CDR3: CASSIARTANTEQFF. CDR3 in DNA: TGTGCCAGTAGTATAGCTAGGACAGCGAACACTGAGCAGTTCTTC.

V gene TRBV7-2 combines with J gene TRBJ2-7; no clear D gene. The CDR3 has 18 amino acids. The V end lost 3 bases, the J end lost 1 base, and 22 bases lay between the germline ends. Germline V gene sequence: CDR1 SGHTA, CDR2 FQGNSA. In DNA form, the CDR3 reads TGTGCCAGCAGCTTTCAGCCAGACGGCACAACCCTTTCCTACGAGCAGTACGTC. Amino acids: CASSFQPDGTTLSYEQYV.

The rearrangement uses TRBV7-3 and TRBJ1-1; D gene uncertain. V lost 4 bases and J lost 14, with 26 bases in between. This CDR3 contains 15 residues. Germline V gene lookup returns CDR1 SGHTA and CDR2 FQGTGA. CDR3 nucleotide sequence: TGTGCCAGCAGCTCAGCTCGGAATAGGTCCTATAATGCGTTCTTT. Its translation is CASSSARNRSYNAFF.